This record looks at one TCR beta chain sequence and its context. These data belong to a study of control samples from healthy donors and cancer patients. V was cut by 6 bases and J by 0 bases, with 9 bases left in between. This CDR3 has 14 amino acids. CDR1 is SEHNR and CDR2 is FQNEAQ in the germline V gene (reference sequence). The protocol was immunoSEQ multiplex PCR, while the TCRdb copy is restricted to in-frame clones and leaves out a portion. Altogether 170,000 or so clones are present, 80% to 95% being singletons, with the ten largest covering just over 2%. The sequence was collected from a woman in her 40s in good health. Sequenced material: blood. This sequence joins TRBV7-9 and TRBJ2-1, with a possible D match to TRBD2 (6 bases). Here the CDR3 reads CASRLASSYNEQFF. For the CDR3, the DNA is TGTGCCAGCAGGCTAGCGAGCTCCTACAATGAGCAGTTCTTC.